The following is a T cell receptor (beta chain) sequence with its context. What it binds is unknown. This specimen belongs to a study of T cell repertoires in cytomegalovirus infection. Overall study context: Epitope selection comprised recently identified HLA-C-restricted CMV epitopes and well-studied HLA-B-restricted CMV epitopes. Indicated by public TCR beta signatures were CMV infection and matching HLA type.

Broader study findings: HLA-C-restricted TCR beta clonotypes specific for CMV led the ex vivo response. Frequencies of public TCR beta families were cumulated, and this identified carriers of CMV plus the relevant HLA.

TCRdb called the reads again in MiXCR, with one record for every CDR3 protein. This table has hundreds of thousands of distinct CDR3 sequences, almost 30% appearing once. V lost 4 bases, J lost 3 bases, and 9 bases stayed unmatched. Germline CDR1 reads SGHTA; CDR2 reads FQGNSA. CDR3 length equals 15 residues. The rearrangement joins TRBV7-2 to TRBJ2-7, with TRBD2 identical over 7 bases. Sequences were derived from cultured PBMCs, sampled from culture after CMV antigen stimulation. The clonotype originates from a human donor in good health (CMV status not recorded). Some clones in this sample may be carry-over from other donors' samples. The CDR3 region has the DNA TGTGCCAGCAGCTCTGATTTGGGGGGGGACTACGAGCAGTACTTC. Amino acid sequence: CASSSDLGGDYEQYF.